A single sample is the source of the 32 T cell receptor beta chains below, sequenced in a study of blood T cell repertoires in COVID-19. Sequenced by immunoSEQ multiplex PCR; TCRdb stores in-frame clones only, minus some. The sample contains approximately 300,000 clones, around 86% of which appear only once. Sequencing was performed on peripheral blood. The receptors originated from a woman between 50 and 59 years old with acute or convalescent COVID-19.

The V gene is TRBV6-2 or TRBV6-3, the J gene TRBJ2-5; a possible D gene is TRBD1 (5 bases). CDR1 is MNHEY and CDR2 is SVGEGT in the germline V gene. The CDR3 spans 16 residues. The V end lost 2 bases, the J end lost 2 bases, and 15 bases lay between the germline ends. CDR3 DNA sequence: TGTGCCAGCAGTTACGACGTTCGACAGCCTCAAGAGACCCAGTACTTC. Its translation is CASSYDVRQPQETQYF.

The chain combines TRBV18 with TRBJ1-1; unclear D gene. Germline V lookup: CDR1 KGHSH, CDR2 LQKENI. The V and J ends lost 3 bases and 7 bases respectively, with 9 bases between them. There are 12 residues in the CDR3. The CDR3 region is CASSPRNLEAFF. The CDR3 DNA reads TGTGCCAGCTCACCCAGAAACCTTGAAGCTTTCTTT.

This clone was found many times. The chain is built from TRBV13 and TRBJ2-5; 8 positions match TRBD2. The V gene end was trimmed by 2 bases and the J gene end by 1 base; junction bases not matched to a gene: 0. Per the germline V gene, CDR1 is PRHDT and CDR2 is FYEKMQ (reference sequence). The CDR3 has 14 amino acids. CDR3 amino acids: CASSLREGQETQYF. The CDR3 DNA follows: TGTGCCAGCAGCTTACGGGAGGGCCAAGAGACCCAGTACTTC. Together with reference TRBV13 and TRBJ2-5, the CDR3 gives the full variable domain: AAGVIQSPRHLIKEKRETATLKCYPIPRHDTVYWYQQGPGQDPQFLISFYEKMQSDKGSIPDRFSAQQFSDYHSELNMSSLELGDSALYFCASSLREGQETQYFGPGTRLLVL.

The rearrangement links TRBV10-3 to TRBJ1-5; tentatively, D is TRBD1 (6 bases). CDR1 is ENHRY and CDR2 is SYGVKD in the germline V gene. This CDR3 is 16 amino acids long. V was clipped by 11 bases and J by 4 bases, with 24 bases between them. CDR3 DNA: TGTGCCTCCGCCCGTCGTGGAAGACAGGCTAATCAGCCCCAGCATTTT. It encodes CASARRGRQANQPQHF.

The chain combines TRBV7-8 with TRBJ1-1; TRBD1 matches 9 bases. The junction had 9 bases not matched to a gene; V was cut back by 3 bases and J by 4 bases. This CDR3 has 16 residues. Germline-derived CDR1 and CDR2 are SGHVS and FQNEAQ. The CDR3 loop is CASSFTGTGLGTEAFF. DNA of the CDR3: TGTGCCAGCAGCTTCACCGGGACAGGGTTAGGCACTGAAGCTTTCTTT.

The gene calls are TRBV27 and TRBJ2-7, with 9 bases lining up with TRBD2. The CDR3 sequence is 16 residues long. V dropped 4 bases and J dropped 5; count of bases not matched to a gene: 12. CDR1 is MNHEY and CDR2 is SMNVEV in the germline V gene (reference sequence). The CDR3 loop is CASSSNALAGRDEQYF. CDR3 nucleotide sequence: TGTGCCAGCAGTTCCAACGCGCTAGCGGGAAGGGACGAGCAGTACTTC.

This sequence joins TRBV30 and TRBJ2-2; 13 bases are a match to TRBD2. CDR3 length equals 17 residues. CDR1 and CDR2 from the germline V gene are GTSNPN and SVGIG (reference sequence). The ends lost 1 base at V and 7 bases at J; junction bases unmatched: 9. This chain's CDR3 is CAWSGLAGGLLSGELFF. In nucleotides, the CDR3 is TGTGCCTGGAGTGGACTAGCGGGGGGTTTGTTGAGCGGGGAGCTGTTTTTT. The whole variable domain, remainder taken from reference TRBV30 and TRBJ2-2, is SQTIHQWPATLVQPVGSPLSLECTVEGTSNPNLYWYRQAAGRGLQLLFYSVGIGQISSEVPQNLSASRPQDRQFILSSKKLLLSDSGFYLCAWSGLAGGLLSGELFFGEGSRLTVL.

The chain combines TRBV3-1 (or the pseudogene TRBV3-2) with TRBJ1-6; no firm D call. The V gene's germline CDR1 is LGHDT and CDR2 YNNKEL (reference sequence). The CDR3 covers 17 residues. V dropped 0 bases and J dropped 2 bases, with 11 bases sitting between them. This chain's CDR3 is CASSQDLGEAYNSPLHF. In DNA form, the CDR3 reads TGTGCCAGCAGCCAAGATCTTGGGGAGGCCTATAATTCACCCCTCCACTTT.

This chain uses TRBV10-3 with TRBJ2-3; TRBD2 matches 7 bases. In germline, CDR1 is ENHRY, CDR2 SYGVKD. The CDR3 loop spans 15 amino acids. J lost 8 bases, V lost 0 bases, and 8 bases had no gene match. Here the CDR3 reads CAISESGGRRGTQYF. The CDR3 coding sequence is TGTGCCATCAGTGAGTCGGGCGGGAGAAGGGGTACGCAGTATTTT.

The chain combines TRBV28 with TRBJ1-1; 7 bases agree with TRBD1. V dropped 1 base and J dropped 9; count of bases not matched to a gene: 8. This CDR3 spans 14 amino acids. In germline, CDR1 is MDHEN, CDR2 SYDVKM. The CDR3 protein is CASSLLAGGGKAFF. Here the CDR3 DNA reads TGTGCCAGCAGTTTATTAGCAGGGGGAGGAAAAGCTTTCTTT.

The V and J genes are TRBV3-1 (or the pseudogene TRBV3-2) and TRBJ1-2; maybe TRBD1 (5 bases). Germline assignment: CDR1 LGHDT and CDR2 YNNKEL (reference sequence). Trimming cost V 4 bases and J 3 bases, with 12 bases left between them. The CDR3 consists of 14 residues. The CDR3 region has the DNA TGTGCCAGCAGCCTCACGACAGAGTACTATGGCTACACCTTC. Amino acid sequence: CASSLTTEYYGYTF.

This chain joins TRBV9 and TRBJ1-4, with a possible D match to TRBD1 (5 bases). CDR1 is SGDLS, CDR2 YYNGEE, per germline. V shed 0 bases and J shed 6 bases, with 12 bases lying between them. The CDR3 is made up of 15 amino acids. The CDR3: CASSVDYQGDEKLFF. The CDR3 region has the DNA TGTGCCAGCAGCGTAGATTACCAGGGCGATGAAAAACTGTTTTTT.

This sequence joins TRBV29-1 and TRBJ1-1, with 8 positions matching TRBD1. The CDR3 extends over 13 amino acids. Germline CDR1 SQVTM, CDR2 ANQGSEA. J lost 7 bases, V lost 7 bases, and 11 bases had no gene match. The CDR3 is CSALDRGGGEAFF. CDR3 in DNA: TGCAGCGCCTTAGACAGGGGCGGCGGTGAAGCTTTCTTT. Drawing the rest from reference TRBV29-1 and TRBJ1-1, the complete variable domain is SAVISQKPSRDICQRGTSLTIQCQVDSQVTMMFWYRQQPGQSLTLIATANQGSEATYESGFVIDKFPISRPNLTFSTLTVSNMSPEDSSIYLCSALDRGGGEAFFGQGTRLTVV.

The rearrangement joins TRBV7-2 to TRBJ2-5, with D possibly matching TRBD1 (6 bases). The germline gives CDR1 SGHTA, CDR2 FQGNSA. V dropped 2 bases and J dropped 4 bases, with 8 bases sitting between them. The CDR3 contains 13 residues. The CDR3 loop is CASSLSQGETQYF. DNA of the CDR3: TGTGCCAGCAGCTTATCACAGGGAGAGACCCAGTACTTC.

In DNA, the CDR3 is TGTGCCAGCACCCCTCGGGGCTATGGCTACACCTTC. Translation: CASTPRGYGYTF. This chain joins TRBV28 and TRBJ1-2; D unresolved. The germline gives CDR1 MDHEN, CDR2 SYDVKM. Trimming took off 7 bases at V and 4 bases at J, with 10 bases between the two ends. The CDR3 is 12 amino acids.

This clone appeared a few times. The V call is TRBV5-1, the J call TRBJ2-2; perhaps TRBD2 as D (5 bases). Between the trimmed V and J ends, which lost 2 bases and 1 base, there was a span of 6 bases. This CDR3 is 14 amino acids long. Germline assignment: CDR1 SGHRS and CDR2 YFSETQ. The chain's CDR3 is CASSFGGNTGELFF. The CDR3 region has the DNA TGCGCCAGCAGCTTTGGAGGGAACACCGGGGAGCTGTTTTTT.

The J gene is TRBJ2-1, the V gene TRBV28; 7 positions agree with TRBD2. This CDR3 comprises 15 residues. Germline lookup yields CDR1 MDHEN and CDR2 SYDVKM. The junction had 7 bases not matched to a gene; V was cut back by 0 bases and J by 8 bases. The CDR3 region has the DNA TGTGCCAGCAGTTTATGGGCGGGAGAAAGGGATGAGCAGTTCTTC. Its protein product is CASSLWAGERDEQFF.

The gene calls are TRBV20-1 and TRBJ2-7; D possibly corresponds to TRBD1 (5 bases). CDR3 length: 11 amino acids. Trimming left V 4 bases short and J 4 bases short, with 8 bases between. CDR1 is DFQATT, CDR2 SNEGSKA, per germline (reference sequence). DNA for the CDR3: TGCAGTGCTAAGACAGATTACGAGCAGTACTTC. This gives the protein CSAKTDYEQYF.

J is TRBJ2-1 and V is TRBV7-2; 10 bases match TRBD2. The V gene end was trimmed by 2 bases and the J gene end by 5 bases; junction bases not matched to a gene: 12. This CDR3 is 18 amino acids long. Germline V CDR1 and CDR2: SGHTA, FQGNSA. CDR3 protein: CASSLLDTALAGNNEQFF. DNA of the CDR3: TGTGCCAGCAGCTTACTTGACACCGCACTAGCGGGAAACAATGAGCAGTTCTTC.

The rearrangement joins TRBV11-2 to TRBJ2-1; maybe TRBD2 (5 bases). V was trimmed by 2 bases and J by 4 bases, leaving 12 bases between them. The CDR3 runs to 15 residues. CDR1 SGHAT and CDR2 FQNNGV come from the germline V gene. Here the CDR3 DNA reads TGTGCCAGCAGCTTAAGTTCCGGGATATACAATGAGCAGTTCTTC. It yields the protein CASSLSSGIYNEQFF.

In DNA, the CDR3 is TGCAGCGTCCGGACTAGCGGGAGCCCCACCTACGAGCAGTACTTC. Its translation: CSVRTSGSPTYEQYF. The chain recombines TRBV29-1 with TRBJ2-7; 13 positions match TRBD2. Germline V gene data show CDR1 as SQVTM and CDR2 as ANQGSEA. There are 15 residues in the CDR3. Germline trimming cut 6 bases from V and 2 bases from J; bases unmatched to any gene: 7.

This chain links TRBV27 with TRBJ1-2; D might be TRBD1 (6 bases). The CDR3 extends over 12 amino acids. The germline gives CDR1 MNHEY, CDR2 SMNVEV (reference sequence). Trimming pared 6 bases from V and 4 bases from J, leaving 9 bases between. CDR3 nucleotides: TGTGCCAGCAGGGGACAACCCTATGGCTACACCTTC. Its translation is CASRGQPYGYTF.

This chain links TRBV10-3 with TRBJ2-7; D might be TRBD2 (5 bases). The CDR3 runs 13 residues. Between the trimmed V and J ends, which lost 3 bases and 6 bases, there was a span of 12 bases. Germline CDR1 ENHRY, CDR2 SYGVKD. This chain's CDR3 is CAISERKEGEQYF. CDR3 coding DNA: TGTGCCATCAGTGAAAGGAAAGAGGGCGAGCAGTACTTC.

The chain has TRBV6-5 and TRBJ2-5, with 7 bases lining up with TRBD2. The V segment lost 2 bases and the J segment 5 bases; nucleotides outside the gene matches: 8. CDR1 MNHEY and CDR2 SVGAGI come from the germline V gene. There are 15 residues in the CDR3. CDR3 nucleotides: TGTGCCAGCAGTTACCAAATGGGAGGGGTCGAGACCCAGTACTTC. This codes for CASSYQMGGVETQYF.

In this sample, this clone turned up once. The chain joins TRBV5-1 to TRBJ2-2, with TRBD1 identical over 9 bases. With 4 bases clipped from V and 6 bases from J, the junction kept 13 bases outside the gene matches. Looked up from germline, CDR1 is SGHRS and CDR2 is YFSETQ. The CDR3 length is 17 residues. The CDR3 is CASSLQPGTGLSGELFF. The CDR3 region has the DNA TGCGCCAGCAGCCTACAACCCGGGACAGGGCTTTCCGGGGAGCTGTTTTTT.

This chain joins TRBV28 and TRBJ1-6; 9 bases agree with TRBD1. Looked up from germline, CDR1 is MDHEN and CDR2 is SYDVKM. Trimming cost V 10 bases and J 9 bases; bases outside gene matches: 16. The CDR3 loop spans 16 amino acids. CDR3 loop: CATLGGGQGAGSPLHF. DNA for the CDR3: TGTGCCACCCTGGGAGGGGGACAGGGTGCGGGTTCACCCCTCCACTTT. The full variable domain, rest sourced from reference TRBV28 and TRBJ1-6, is DVKVTQSSRYLVKRTGEKVFLECVQDMDHENMFWYRQDPGLGLRLIYFSYDVKMKEKGDIPEGYSVSREKKERFSLILESASTNQTSMYLCATLGGGQGAGSPLHFGNGTRLTVT.

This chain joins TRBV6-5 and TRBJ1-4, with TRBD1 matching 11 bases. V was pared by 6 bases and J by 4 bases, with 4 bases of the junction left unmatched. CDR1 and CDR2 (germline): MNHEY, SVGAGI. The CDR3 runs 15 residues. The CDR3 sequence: CASRGTGGDNEKLFF. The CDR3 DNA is TGTGCCAGCAGGGGGACAGGGGGGGATAATGAAAAACTGTTTTTT.

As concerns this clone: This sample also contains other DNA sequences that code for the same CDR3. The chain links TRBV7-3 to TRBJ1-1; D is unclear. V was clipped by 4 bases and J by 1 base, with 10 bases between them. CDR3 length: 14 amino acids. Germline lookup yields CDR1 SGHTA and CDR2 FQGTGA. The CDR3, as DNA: TGTGCCAGCAGCTCAAGACCGGGGAACACTGAAGCTTTCTTT. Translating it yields CASSSRPGNTEAFF.

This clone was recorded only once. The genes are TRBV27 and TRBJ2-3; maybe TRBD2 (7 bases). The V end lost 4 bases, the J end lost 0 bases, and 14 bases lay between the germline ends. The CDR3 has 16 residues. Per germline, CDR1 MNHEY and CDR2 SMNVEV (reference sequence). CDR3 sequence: CASSWGGALSTDTQYF. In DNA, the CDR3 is TGTGCCAGCAGTTGGGGGGGCGCCCTTAGCACAGATACGCAGTATTTT.

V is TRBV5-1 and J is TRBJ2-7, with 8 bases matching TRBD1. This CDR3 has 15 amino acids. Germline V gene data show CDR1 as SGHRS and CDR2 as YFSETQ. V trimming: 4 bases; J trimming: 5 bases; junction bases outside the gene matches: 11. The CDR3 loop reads CASSPRQGQGHEQYF. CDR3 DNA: TGCGCCAGCAGCCCTCGACAAGGACAGGGCCACGAGCAGTACTTC.

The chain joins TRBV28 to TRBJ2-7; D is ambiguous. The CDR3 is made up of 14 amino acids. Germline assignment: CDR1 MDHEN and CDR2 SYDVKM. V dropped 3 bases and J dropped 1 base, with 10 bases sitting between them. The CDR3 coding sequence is TGTGCCAGCAGTTTGGCCCACCCGTCCTACGAGCAGTACTTC. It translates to CASSLAHPSYEQYF. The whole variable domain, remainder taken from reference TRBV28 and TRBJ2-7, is DVKVTQSSRYLVKRTGEKVFLECVQDMDHENMFWYRQDPGLGLRLIYFSYDVKMKEKGDIPEGYSVSREKKERFSLILESASTNQTSMYLCASSLAHPSYEQYFGPGTRLTVT.

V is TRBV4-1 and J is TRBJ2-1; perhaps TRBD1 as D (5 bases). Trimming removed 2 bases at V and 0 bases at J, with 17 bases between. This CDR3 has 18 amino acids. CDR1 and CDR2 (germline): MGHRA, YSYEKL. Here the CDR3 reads CASSQLPKGLGSYNEQFF. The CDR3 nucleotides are TGCGCCAGCAGCCAACTCCCCAAGGGGCTGGGCTCCTACAATGAGCAGTTCTTC.